This T cell receptor (beta chain) was identified during a study of OX40 agonist ivuxolimab in advanced cancers. Study-wide context: Ivuxolimab, an agonistic anti-OX40 (CD134) antibody, was given to patients. Partial responses were recorded for three patients, including one with hepatocellular carcinoma and two with cutaneous melanoma. Aged 23 to 79 with a mean of approximately 60 years, they were more than 80% male.

Clones were sequenced by immunoSEQ multiplex PCR, and TCRdb holds only the in-frame ones, with some missing. The repertoire has roughly 60,000 clones, about 88% of them found once; the top ten carry 3.5% to 4%. General study findings and limits: Partial responders at 0.1-3.0 mg/kg showed near-lowest clonal expansion.

This clone was seen a few times. Its cognate antigen is unknown. Sequenced material: CD4+ or CD8+ T cells sorted from blood, taken in a trial of the OX40 agonist ivuxolimab. This TCR came from an adult with an advanced solid tumor such as melanoma, head and neck, liver or kidney cancer.

CDR3 nucleotides: TGTGCCAGCAGCTCCAGTACCTTTGCCACCGGGGAGCTGTTTTTT. Amino acid sequence: CASSSSTFATGELFF. The V and J genes are TRBV7-2 and TRBJ2-2, with D uncertain. Germline V gene sequence: CDR1 SGHTA, CDR2 FQGNSA. Trimming cost V 4 bases and J 4 bases, with 13 bases left between them. The CDR3 loop spans 15 amino acids.